The 17 T cell receptor beta chains listed next were all sequenced from one sample in a study of technical replicates of blood from several donors. The table came from immunoSEQ multiplex PCR; TCRdb's copy has only in-frame clones and leaves some out. The data hold approximately 95,000 clones, with 85% to 95% observed a single time. The sequenced sample was T cells isolated from PBMCs. Source of these receptors: a human donor in good health.

This clone was counted a single time. This rearrangement joins TRBV5-1 to TRBJ2-1; D gene unclear. The V and J ends lost 7 bases and 6 bases respectively, with 11 bases between them. The CDR3 has 12 residues. Germline lookup yields CDR1 SGHRS and CDR2 YFSETQ. CDR3 bases: TGCGCCAGCGGTAAATTGCGCAATGAGCAGTTCTTC. Its translation is CASGKLRNEQFF.

The chain combines TRBV28 with TRBJ2-1; 8 bases line up with TRBD2. The CDR3 is 16 amino acids. V lost 3 bases and J lost 2; bases outside the gene matches: 6. Germline assignment: CDR1 MDHEN and CDR2 SYDVKM. CDR3 protein: CASSFTSGLTYNEQFF. The CDR3 nucleotides are TGTGCCAGCAGTTTCACTAGCGGTCTAACCTACAATGAGCAGTTCTTC.

This chain joins TRBV7-2 and TRBJ2-7; D not certain. V dropped 4 bases and J dropped 0 bases, with 7 bases sitting between them. CDR3 size: 13 residues. Germline V lookup: CDR1 SGHTA, CDR2 FQGNSA. The CDR3 reads CASSSSLSYEQYF. CDR3 bases: TGTGCCAGCAGCTCCTCTCTCTCCTACGAGCAGTACTTC.

This chain uses TRBV7-6 with TRBJ2-7; tentatively, D is TRBD1 (6 bases). Looked up from germline, CDR1 is SGHVS and CDR2 is FNYEAQ. V was clipped by 5 bases and J by 6 bases, with 17 bases between them. The CDR3 totals 14 residues. CDR3: CASSPTGNAREQYF. Written as DNA, the CDR3 is TGTGCCAGCAGCCCCACAGGGAATGCGCGCGAGCAGTACTTC.

The chain carries TRBV19 and TRBJ1-5; maybe TRBD1 (5 bases). The CDR3 is made up of 14 amino acids. Trimming stripped 5 bases from V and 0 bases from J, with 8 bases between. Germline V lookup: CDR1 LNHDA, CDR2 SQIVND (reference sequence). The CDR3 DNA sequence: TGTGCCAGTAGTTACAGGCATAGCAATCAGCCCCAGCATTTT. It codes for CASSYRHSNQPQHF. Looking up the rest from reference TRBV19 and TRBJ1-5 gives the full variable domain: DGGITQSPKYLFRKEGQNVTLSCEQNLNHDAMYWYRQDPGQGLRLIYYSQIVNDFQKGDIAEGYSVSREKKESFPLTVTSAQKNPTAFYLCASSYRHSNQPQHFGDGTRLSIL.

In this sample, this clone turned up once. The chain employs TRBV5-4 and TRBJ1-1, with D unclear. The CDR3 runs to 13 residues. Looked up from germline, CDR1 is SGHNT and CDR2 is YYREEE (reference sequence). With 2 bases removed from V and 1 base from J, the gap between germline ends came to 6 bases. CDR3 bases: TGTGCCAGCAGCTTAACTGAGAACACTGAAGCTTTCTTT. It encodes CASSLTENTEAFF.

The chain links TRBV20-1 to TRBJ2-5; no clear D. This CDR3 contains 11 residues. Trimming took off 4 bases at V and 2 bases at J, with 5 bases between the two ends. Germline V gene data show CDR1 as DFQATT and CDR2 as SNEGSKA (reference sequence). As DNA, the CDR3 is TGCAGTGCTACCCCTCAAGAGACCCAGTACTTC. Protein product: CSATPQETQYF.

The rearrangement links TRBV5-1 to TRBJ2-7; 8 nucleotides line up with TRBD1. With V trimmed by 4 bases and J by 4 bases, 16 bases remained unmatched. The CDR3 spans 17 residues. CDR1 is SGHRS, CDR2 YFSETQ, per germline. The CDR3 is CASSPLQGQGLRYEQYF. The CDR3 bases are TGCGCCAGCAGCCCACTTCAAGGACAGGGACTTAGGTACGAGCAGTACTTC.

The chain recombines TRBV9 with TRBJ2-6; D is uncertain. Germline CDR1 reads SGDLS; CDR2 reads YYNGEE. CDR3 length: 16 residues. V lost 0 bases and J 0 bases, leaving 7 bases between the germline ends. The CDR3 region has the DNA TGTGCCAGCAGCGTAGACATCCGCTCTGGGGCCAACGTCCTGACTTTC. Protein: CASSVDIRSGANVLTF.

The count of this clone is one. The rearrangement joins TRBV4-1 to TRBJ2-5; D may be TRBD1 (5 bases). Per the germline V gene, CDR1 is MGHRA and CDR2 is YSYEKL. The CDR3 is 13 amino acids. The germline V and J ends were trimmed by 0 bases and 3 bases, with 5 bases remaining between them. The CDR3 sequence is CASSQDREETQYF. In nucleotides, the CDR3 is TGCGCCAGCAGCCAAGACAGGGAAGAGACCCAGTACTTC.

The chain combines TRBV28 with TRBJ1-4; no reliable D call. V was clipped by 3 bases and J by 2 bases, with 10 bases between them. Germline V gene lookup returns CDR1 MDHEN and CDR2 SYDVKM. This CDR3 has 15 residues. CDR3 protein: CASSFYRETNEKLFF. CDR3 coding DNA: TGTGCCAGCAGTTTTTACCGGGAGACTAATGAAAAACTGTTTTTT.

J is TRBJ2-4 and V is TRBV2; D is unclear. This CDR3 has 12 residues. With 11 bases removed from V and 0 bases from J, the gap between germline ends came to 8 bases. The V gene's germline CDR1 is SNHLY and CDR2 FYNNEI. DNA for the CDR3: TGTGCCGTCCGACTAGCCAAAAACATTCAGTACTTC. This gives the protein CAVRLAKNIQYF.

The chain is built from TRBV6-6 and TRBJ1-5; D is uncertain. V was shortened by 6 bases and J by 4 bases, with 10 bases between the two germline ends. Germline values: CDR1 MNHNY, CDR2 SVGAGI (reference sequence). The CDR3 is made up of 13 amino acids. The CDR3: CASRVERNQPQHF. For the CDR3, the DNA is TGTGCCAGCAGGGTCGAGCGTAATCAGCCCCAGCATTTT.

V usage is TRBV28 and J usage is TRBJ2-3; 8 positions match TRBD2. The CDR3 consists of 15 residues. The junction had 5 bases not matched to a gene; V was cut back by 2 bases and J by 4 bases. Germline V gene lookup returns CDR1 MDHEN and CDR2 SYDVKM. CDR3 amino acids: CASSLAGGKADTQYF. In nucleotides, the CDR3 is TGTGCCAGCAGTTTAGCGGGAGGAAAGGCAGATACGCAGTATTTT. Supplemented by reference TRBV28 and TRBJ2-3, the full variable domain reads DVKVTQSSRYLVKRTGEKVFLECVQDMDHENMFWYRQDPGLGLRLIYFSYDVKMKEKGDIPEGYSVSREKKERFSLILESASTNQTSMYLCASSLAGGKADTQYFGPGTRLTVL.

V is TRBV28 and J is TRBJ2-3, with 12 bases lining up with TRBD2. This CDR3 is built from 18 residues. CDR1 and CDR2 from the germline V gene are MDHEN and SYDVKM. J gave up 5 bases and V 8 bases, and 17 bases lay outside the gene matches. The CDR3 loop reads CASALWASGRAQEDTQYF. CDR3 DNA sequence: TGTGCCAGCGCCCTCTGGGCTAGCGGGAGGGCCCAGGAAGATACGCAGTATTTT.

The rearrangement joins TRBV11-2 to TRBJ2-1; 7 nucleotides align to TRBD1. V trimming: 5 bases; J trimming: 6 bases; junction bases outside the gene matches: 1. This CDR3 spans 12 amino acids. Germline V gene lookup returns CDR1 SGHAT and CDR2 FQNNGV. CDR3 DNA: TGTGCCAGCAGCCAGGGGGTCAATGAGCAGTTCTTC. Its protein is CASSQGVNEQFF.

This clone was counted between two and nine times. As DNA, the CDR3 is TGTGCCAGCAGTTTTCGGGGCGGGGGGCTGGTTACTGAAGCTTTCTTT. It translates to CASSFRGGGLVTEAFF. The V and J genes are TRBV7-2 and TRBJ1-1, with D maybe TRBD1 (6 bases). The CDR3 has 16 amino acids. Germline V lookup: CDR1 SGHTA, CDR2 FQGNSA. V was trimmed by 6 bases and J by 5 bases, leaving 22 bases between them.